The 25 T cell receptor beta chains presented below share a single source sample, sequenced in a study of CD8 T cells in ankylosing spondylitis. TCRdb reanalysed the 5' RACE reads using MiXCR and keeps one entry per CDR3 protein. The sample has some 250,000 distinct CDR3 sequences, about 10% seen once. The source material was blood, either unsorted or a sorted T cell fraction (not recorded which). These receptor sequences come from a male donor with ankylosing spondylitis or in good health (not recorded which).

CDR3 bases: TGTGCCAAAAAGCTAGCGGGAGGTGCCTACGAGCAGTACTTC. Translated: CAKKLAGGAYEQYF. The chain employs TRBV21-1 and TRBJ2-7; the DNA was not used to check the table's D call, TRBD2. TRBV21-1 counts as a pseudogene. The CDR3 is made up of 14 amino acids.

This clonotype was seen ten or more times. The chain is built from TRBV12-3 or TRBV12-4 and TRBJ2-2; no clear D. Between the trimmed V and J ends, which lost 7 bases and 4 bases, there was a span of 7 bases. The CDR3 is 12 amino acids. CDR3 loop: CASTLGTGELFF. CDR3 nucleotide sequence: TGTGCCAGCACCCTTGGCACCGGGGAGCTGTTTTTT.

This clonotype was picked up many times. V is TRBV20-1 and J is TRBJ2-3; 7 bases are a match to TRBD2. CDR1 and CDR2 from the germline V gene are DFQATT and SNEGSKA (reference sequence). Trimming at V came to 5 bases and at J to 6 bases, leaving 14 bases not matched to a gene. CDR3 length equals 15 residues. CDR3 sequence (DNA): TGCAGTGCTTTTCGCGCTAGCGGACCCTTGGATACGCAGTATTTT. Its protein product is CSAFRASGPLDTQYF.

This clonotype was observed a few times. The chain uses TRBV14 and TRBJ2-2; TRBD1 matches at 8 bases. CDR1 and CDR2 (germline): SGHDN, FVKESK. The length of the CDR3 is 16 residues. J gave up 7 bases and V 0 bases, and 7 bases lay outside the gene matches. The CDR3 bases are TGTGCCAGCAGCCAAGATCGGACAGGGTATCTCGGGGAGCTGTTTTTT. Translating it yields CASSQDRTGYLGELFF. The full variable domain, in which reference TRBV14 and TRBJ2-2 provide the parts outside the CDR3, is EAGVTQFPSHSVIEKGQTVTLRCDPISGHDNLYWYRRVMGKEIKFLLHFVKESKQDESGMPNNRFLAERTGGTYSTLKVQPAELEDSGVYFCASSQDRTGYLGELFFGEGSRLTVL.

At least ten counts were recorded for this clonotype. The rearrangement joins TRBV5-1 to TRBJ2-7, with 9 bases lining up with TRBD1. Germline CDR1 and CDR2: SGHRS and YFSETQ. There are 18 residues in the CDR3. V shed 0 bases, J shed 2 bases, and the junction held 12 bases outside the gene matches. As DNA, the CDR3 is TGCGCCAGCAGCTTGGAGGGACAGGGACTACCCGCGGCCTACGAGCAGTACTTC. Translation: CASSLEGQGLPAAYEQYF.

This clonotype showed up just a few times. V gene TRBV12-3 or TRBV12-4 combines with J gene TRBJ1-5; the D gene is possibly TRBD1 (5 bases). The CDR3 is 16 amino acids. V was pared by 3 bases and J by 5 bases, with 17 bases between. The CDR3 DNA reads TGTGCCAGCAGTTTGGACTGGGGCAGGGCTGATCAGCCCCAGCATTTT. Translating gives CASSLDWGRADQPQHF.

This clonotype showed up many times. V usage is TRBV4-2 and J usage is TRBJ2-2; D might be TRBD2 (5 bases). This CDR3 contains 14 residues. The germline V gene encodes CDR1 LGHNA and CDR2 YNFKEQ. V was pared by 1 base and J by 4 bases, with 7 bases between. The CDR3 protein is CASSQARGTGELFF. CDR3 nucleotide sequence: TGTGCCAGCAGCCAAGCTCGGGGCACCGGGGAGCTGTTTTTT.

This clonotype was counted ten times or more. This chain uses TRBV5-1 with TRBJ2-3; no clear D. The CDR3 covers 12 residues. Per germline, CDR1 SGHRS and CDR2 YFSETQ. Trimming removed 6 bases from V and 2 bases from J, with 7 bases in between. CDR3 region: CASKIDTDTQYF. The CDR3 DNA reads TGCGCCAGCAAAATCGACACAGATACGCAGTATTTT.

In its sample, this clonotype was seen many times. The chain carries TRBV20-1 and TRBJ2-1, with D tentatively TRBD1 (6 bases). The CDR3 sequence is 14 residues long. V was shortened by 5 bases and J by 3 bases, with 14 bases between the two germline ends. CDR1 is DFQATT and CDR2 is SNEGSKA in the germline V gene (reference sequence). In DNA, the CDR3 is TGCAGTGCTTTAGGGGGAATAGGCTACAATGAGCAGTTCTTC. It is translated as CSALGGIGYNEQFF.

Only a few counts were recorded for this clonotype. The rearrangement joins TRBV9 to TRBJ2-6, with 9 bases lining up with TRBD1. The V and J ends lost 4 bases and 1 base, in that order; junction bases with no gene match: 9. Germline V gene sequence: CDR1 SGDLS, CDR2 YYNGEE. The length of the CDR3 is 18 residues. This CDR3 is CASSPRDRVSSGANVLTF. CDR3 sequence (DNA): TGTGCCAGCAGCCCGAGGGACAGGGTATCTTCTGGGGCCAACGTCCTGACTTTC.

This clonotype was recorded at least ten times. The genes are TRBV5-5 and TRBJ2-7; D gene uncertain. CDR3 length: 15 residues. CDR1 and CDR2 from the germline V gene are SGHKS and YYEKEE (reference sequence). V gave up 5 bases and J gave up 7 bases, with 22 bases separating them. This CDR3 is CASRLGRNGVQEQYF. CDR3 sequence (DNA): TGTGCCAGCAGGCTGGGCAGGAATGGCGTACAGGAGCAGTACTTC.

This clonotype was counted ten times or more. J is TRBJ1-4 and V is TRBV5-4; D is possibly TRBD1 (5 bases). V lost 3 bases, J lost 8 bases, and 14 bases lay in between. Germline loops: CDR1 SGHNT, CDR2 YYREEE (reference sequence). The CDR3 runs to 14 residues. The CDR3 nucleotides read TGTGCCAGCAGCTCAGGGACGGAAGGGGAAAAACTGTTTTTT. Amino acid sequence: CASSSGTEGEKLFF.

The J gene is TRBJ2-1, the V gene TRBV10-2; D may correspond to TRBD1 or TRBD2 (5 bases each). The CDR3 is made up of 14 amino acids. V gave up 3 bases and J gave up 9 bases, with 15 bases separating them. Germline values: CDR1 WSHSY, CDR2 SAAADI. The CDR3 DNA reads as TGCGCCAGCAGTGATTTGGGACGCTGGGGTGAGCAGTTCTTC. This codes for CASSDLGRWGEQFF.

This clonotype was seen more than once but under ten times. This chain links TRBV11-2 with TRBJ2-3, with TRBD2 matching 10 bases. From germline, CDR1 is SGHAT and CDR2 FQNNGV. The CDR3 extends over 16 amino acids. Germline trimming cut 1 base from V and 0 bases from J; bases unmatched to any gene: 1. This CDR3 is CASSLATSGSTDTQYF. The CDR3 DNA is TGTGCCAGCAGCTTAGCGACTAGCGGGAGCACAGATACGCAGTATTTT.

In regard to this clonotype: A single base separates this from a much larger clone, so it may be a read error. The chain couples TRBV12-3 or TRBV12-4 to TRBJ2-7; 8 positions agree with TRBD1. This CDR3 has 14 residues. With 6 bases clipped from V and 3 bases from J, the junction kept 7 bases outside the gene matches. The CDR3 region is CASRTGDSVYEQYF. The CDR3 DNA is TGTGCCAGCAGGACAGGGGACAGTGTCTACGAGCAGTACTTC.

Regarding this clonotype: The junction does not match germline at one end; this may be a read error. V usage is TRBV12-3 or TRBV12-4 and J usage is TRBJ1-1; tentatively, D is TRBD1 (6 bases). The CDR3 extends over 13 amino acids. The CDR3 reads CPSSPGVGTEAFF. In nucleotides, the CDR3 is TGTCCCAGCAGTCCAGGGGTGGGCACTGAAGCTTTCTTT.

This clonotype was seen at least ten times. The chain recombines TRBV5-1 with TRBJ2-1; perhaps D is TRBD1 or TRBD2 (5 bases each). CDR1 and CDR2 from the germline V gene are SGHRS and YFSETQ. CDR3 length equals 15 residues. V lost 0 bases, J lost 6 bases, and 13 bases lay in between. This CDR3 reads CASSLDPGPGNEQFF. For the CDR3, the DNA is TGCGCCAGCAGCTTGGATCCGGGGCCAGGCAATGAGCAGTTCTTC.

This clonotype was seen ten or more times. The rearrangement uses TRBV15 and TRBJ1-3; no clear D gene. Germline V gives CDR1 LNHNV, CDR2 YYDKDF (reference sequence). The ends were cut back, 0 bases at V and 2 bases at J, with 14 bases in the middle. The CDR3 runs to 17 residues. In nucleotides, the CDR3 is TGTGCCACCAGCAGAGATTTCGGTTCTTATACTGGAAACACCATATATTTT. Its translation is CATSRDFGSYTGNTIYF.

This clonotype has at least ten counts. This chain links TRBV20-1 with TRBJ2-7, with 7 nucleotides matching TRBD1. V was clipped by 4 bases and J by 0 bases; unmatched bases: 9. This CDR3 is 15 amino acids long. Germline CDR1 reads DFQATT; CDR2 reads SNEGSKA (reference sequence). The CDR3 region is CSATRRDSLSYEQYF. The CDR3 DNA follows: TGCAGTGCTACAAGACGGGACAGTCTCTCCTACGAGCAGTACTTC.

This clonotype came up many times. This chain connects TRBV5-6 to TRBJ1-5; tentative D call: TRBD1 (5 bases). CDR1 and CDR2 (germline): SGHDT, YYEEEE. Trimming cost V 4 bases and J 8 bases, with 19 bases left between them. The CDR3 totals 15 residues. CDR3 loop: CASSRTGAPFEPQHF. For the CDR3, the DNA is TGTGCCAGCAGCCGCACCGGGGCCCCCTTTGAGCCCCAGCATTTT.

The chain carries TRBV6-1 and TRBJ2-5; no reliable D call. Germline V lookup: CDR1 MNHNS, CDR2 SASEGT. The CDR3 totals 17 residues. The V and J ends lost 6 bases and 0 bases respectively, with 20 bases between them. As DNA, the CDR3 is TGTGCCAGCAGCCCCCCTCGTTACAGCCCGTACCAAGAGACCCAGTACTTC. It translates to CASSPPRYSPYQETQYF.

This clonotype was counted ten times or more. V usage is TRBV5-1 and J usage is TRBJ2-7; D perhaps matches TRBD2 (6 bases). The germline V gene encodes CDR1 SGHRS and CDR2 YFSETQ. This CDR3 has 15 residues. The V end was cut by 2 bases, the J end by 6 bases, with 18 bases between. The CDR3, as DNA: TGCGCCAGCAGCTTCGGCGGGAATGGCCTTTCCGAGCAGTACTTC. Translating it yields CASSFGGNGLSEQYF.

The genes are TRBV5-6 and TRBJ2-5; D remains unclear. V was clipped by 2 bases and J by 4 bases, with 12 bases between them. The germline CDR1 and CDR2 sequences are SGHDT and YYEEEE. CDR3 length: 14 amino acids. The DNA of the CDR3 is TGTGCCAGCAGCTTAGCCCACGACGGAGAGACCCAGTACTTC. This gives the protein CASSLAHDGETQYF.

This clonotype appeared many times. The chain carries TRBV6-1 and TRBJ2-1; D gene ambiguous. The CDR3 sequence is 15 residues long. The germline V and J ends were trimmed by 6 bases and 5 bases, with 17 bases remaining between them. Germline CDR1 is MNHNS and CDR2 is SASEGT. In DNA form, the CDR3 reads TGTGCCAGCAGACCCGGGCCCCTAAGGAACAATGAGCAGTTCTTC. Translated, it gives CASRPGPLRNNEQFF.

The V and J genes are TRBV6-1 and TRBJ2-3; D is possibly TRBD1 (6 bases). V was pared by 6 bases and J by 5 bases, with 12 bases between. CDR1 and CDR2 (germline): MNHNS, SASEGT. CDR3 size: 13 residues. The CDR3 protein is CASRQGWEDTQYF. The CDR3 DNA is TGTGCCAGCAGACAGGGTTGGGAAGATACGCAGTATTTT.